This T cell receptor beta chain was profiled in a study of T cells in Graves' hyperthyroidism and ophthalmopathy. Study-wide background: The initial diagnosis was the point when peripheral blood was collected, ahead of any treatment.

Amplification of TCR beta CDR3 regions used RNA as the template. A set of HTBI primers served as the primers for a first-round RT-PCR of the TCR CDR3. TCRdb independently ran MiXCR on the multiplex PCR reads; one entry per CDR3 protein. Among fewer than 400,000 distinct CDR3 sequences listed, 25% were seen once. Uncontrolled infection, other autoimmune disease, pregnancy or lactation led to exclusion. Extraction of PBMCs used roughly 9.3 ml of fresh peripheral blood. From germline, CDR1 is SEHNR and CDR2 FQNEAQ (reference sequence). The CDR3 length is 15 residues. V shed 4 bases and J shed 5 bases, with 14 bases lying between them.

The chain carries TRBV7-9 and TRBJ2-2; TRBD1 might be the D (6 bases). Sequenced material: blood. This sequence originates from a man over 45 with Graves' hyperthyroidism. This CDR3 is CASSYTRGRTGELFF. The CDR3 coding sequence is TGTGCCAGCAGCTATACCAGGGGACGGACCGGGGAGCTGTTTTTT.